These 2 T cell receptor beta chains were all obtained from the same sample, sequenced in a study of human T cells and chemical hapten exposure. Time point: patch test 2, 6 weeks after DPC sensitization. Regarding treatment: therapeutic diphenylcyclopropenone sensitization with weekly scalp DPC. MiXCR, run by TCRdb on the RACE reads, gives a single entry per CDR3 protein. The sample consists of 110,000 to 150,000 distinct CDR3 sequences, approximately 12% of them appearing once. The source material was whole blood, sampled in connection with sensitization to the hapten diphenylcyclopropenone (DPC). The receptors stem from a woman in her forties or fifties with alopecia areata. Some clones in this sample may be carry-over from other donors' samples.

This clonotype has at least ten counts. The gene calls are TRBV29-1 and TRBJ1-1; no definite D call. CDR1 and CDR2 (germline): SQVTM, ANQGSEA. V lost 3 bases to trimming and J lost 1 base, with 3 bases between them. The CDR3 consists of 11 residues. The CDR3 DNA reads TGCAGCGTTGAGGAGAACACTGAAGCTTTCTTT. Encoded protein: CSVEENTEAFF.

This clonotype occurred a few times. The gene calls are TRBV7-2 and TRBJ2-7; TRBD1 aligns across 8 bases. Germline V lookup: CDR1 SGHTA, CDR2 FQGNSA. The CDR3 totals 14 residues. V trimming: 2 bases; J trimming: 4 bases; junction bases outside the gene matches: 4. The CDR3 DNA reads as TGTGCCAGCAGCTTACTGAGACAGGGGTACGAGCAGTACTTC. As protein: CASSLLRQGYEQYF.